Listed below are T cell receptor beta chains from one sample, sequenced in a study of regulatory T cells in long-lasting Graves disease. From the multiplex PCR reads, TCRdb called clonotypes with MiXCR, one entry per CDR3 protein. The table lists 350,000 to 500,000 distinct CDR3 sequences, 21% of them singletons, with approximately 15% in the top ten. Here the sequenced sample was peripheral blood mononuclear cells (PBMCs), taken when the disease was refractory, from a patient treated with antithyroid drugs. Receptor source: a female donor with Graves disease. The CDR3 runs from the conserved cysteine through the conserved F or W. D genes are given only for firm matches. The size field is filled for only some rows; it gives once, few, many or a size class.

CDR3	DNA	size	J	D	V
CASSPYGREQPQHF	TGTGCCAGCTCCCCCTACGGCAGGGAACAGCCCCAGCATTTT	few	TRBJ1-5	-	TRBV27
CASSDQRGGELFF	TGTGCCAGCAGTGACCAGAGGGGAGGGGAGCTGTTTTTT	once	TRBJ2-2	-	TRBV6-2/TRBV6-3
CSAYSGKETQYF	TGCAGTGCTTATAGCGGAAAAGAGACCCAGTACTTC	many	TRBJ2-5	-	TRBV20-1
CASSAYMGAGANVLTF	TGTGCCAGCAGCGCCTATATGGGGGCTGGGGCCAACGTCCTGACTTTC	few	TRBJ2-6	-	TRBV7-3
CSAETGTWETQYF	TGCAGTGCTGAAACCGGGACATGGGAGACCCAGTACTTC	many	TRBJ2-5	-	TRBV20-1
CASSPVGLSYEQYF	TGTGCCAGCAGTCCCGTGGGCCTCTCCTACGAGCAGTACTTC	few	TRBJ2-7	-	TRBV14
CASSGPTSGRVSGELFF	TGTGCCAGCAGTGGGCCTACTAGCGGGAGGGTCTCCGGGGAGCTGTTTTTT	-	TRBJ2-2	TRBD2	TRBV2
CASSGRRLGNTEAFF	TGTGCCAGTTCAGGACGACGACTAGGGAACACTGAAGCTTTCTTT	few	TRBJ1-1	-	TRBV19
CSVVVERDTEAFF	TGCAGCGTTGTAGTCGAGAGGGACACTGAAGCTTTCTTT	many	TRBJ1-1	-	TRBV29-1
CAGTSGGITEAFF	TGTGCCGGAACGTCCGGGGGGATCACTGAAGCTTTCTTT	many	TRBJ1-1	-	TRBV28